This T cell receptor (beta chain) emerged from a study of shared clonotypes between healthy human individuals. Looking at the study overall: For every donor, three CD4 naive, three CD4 memory, two CD8 naive and one CD8 memory plates were used.

In regard to this clone: Its antigen is undetermined. Additional DNA sequences in this sample encode the identical CDR3.

Sorted-subset replicate PCR reactions were performed with about 200 ng DNA, corresponding to tens of thousands of T cell genomes. Libraries were prepared by immunoSEQ multiplex PCR; TCRdb keeps only in-frame clonotypes and omits some of them. The sample has 2.3 million or so clones; 85% to 95% are singletons. Study-wide results and limits: Estimated richness values were generally larger in naive subsets than in memory subsets.

The length of the CDR3 is 15 residues. Germline V gives CDR1 SGDLS, CDR2 YYNGEE. V was pared by 2 bases and J by 4 bases, with 4 bases of the junction left unmatched. The J gene is TRBJ2-3, the V gene TRBV9; 10 positions agree with TRBD2. The sequence came from a man aged 18 to 35 in good health. Some clones in this sample may be carry-over from other donors' samples. Sequencing was done on a sample of naive CD4+ T cells from PBMCs. Subset given: CD45RA+ positively selected. The CDR3 DNA reads as TGTGCCAGCAGCGTCCTAGCGGGAGCCGCAGATACGCAGTATTTT. Translating it yields CASSVLAGAADTQYF.